This T cell receptor beta chain comes out of a study of blood T cells in healthy people across ages. Study-level results: It was the long-lived donors that had more naive CD4+ cells and higher diversity than aged donors.

Total RNA, at least 6 micrograms per sample, came from PBMCs. V lost 6 bases and J lost 10; bases outside the gene matches: 15. There are 16 residues in the CDR3. The germline gives CDR1 LNHNV, CDR2 YYDKDF (reference sequence). Primers used in a second PCR of about 6 to 11 cycles were a sample-barcoded 5' primer and a J-beta primer mix. Every individual sample yielded 3 million or more paired-end reads (each containing CDR3). TCRdb reprocessed the 5' RACE reads via MiXCR and lists one record per CDR3 protein. This table has 920,000 or so distinct CDR3 sequences, around 45% appearing once. About this clonotype: Its antigen is unidentified.

The TCR comes from a woman aged 55-69 years in good health. This chain uses TRBV15 with TRBJ2-7; TRBD2 aligns across 13 bases. Material: blood. CDR3 nucleotide sequence: TGTGCCACCAGAAGACTAGCGGGAGGCAGCGGAGCGATCCAGTACTTC. It translates to CATRRLAGGSGAIQYF.